The 26 T cell receptor beta chains below were found in one sample sequenced in a study of blood T cell repertoires in COVID-19 (dated by TCRdb to about 2020). Library method: the immunoSEQ multiplex PCR assay. Not all clones reach the TCRdb copy of this immuneACCESS table, which keeps in-frame sequences only. Checked studies attribute under half of the gap to unresolved V genes and leave the rest unexplained. For this sample the table gives some 97,000 clones, of which approximately 83% were detected only once. The ten most abundant clones make up 2% to 3% of the sample. Sequenced: PBMCs or T cells enriched from blood (not recorded which). Receptors were obtained from a woman aged 45-59 years who had recovered from COVID-19.

The chain uses TRBV28 and TRBJ2-7, with 8 positions matching TRBD2. V lost 2 bases, J lost 2 bases, and 2 bases stayed unmatched. CDR1 and CDR2 (germline): MDHEN, SYDVKM. The CDR3 is 14 residues long. The CDR3 coding sequence is TGTGCCAGCAGTTTAGAAGCGGGAGCCTACGAGCAGTACTTC. Residues: CASSLEAGAYEQYF.

The chain carries TRBV3-1 (or the pseudogene TRBV3-2) and TRBJ2-7; 9 bases align to TRBD1. J was trimmed by 2 bases and V by 6 bases; bases with no gene match: 5. Looked up from germline, CDR1 is LGHDT and CDR2 is YNNKEL (reference sequence). The CDR3 extends over 14 amino acids. As DNA, the CDR3 is TGTGCCAGCAGACCCGGGACAGGGACCTACGAGCAGTACTTC. Protein sequence: CASRPGTGTYEQYF.

This rearrangement joins TRBV3-1 (or the pseudogene TRBV3-2) to TRBJ2-2; TRBD2 is a possible D gene (7 bases). The germline V and J ends were trimmed by 8 bases and 4 bases, with 17 bases remaining between them. CDR3 length: 15 residues. Germline CDR1 and CDR2: LGHDT and YNNKEL (reference sequence). The CDR3 is CASSRRGGGTGELFF. The CDR3 region has the DNA TGTGCCAGCTCCCGTAGAGGGGGGGGCACCGGGGAGCTGTTTTTT.

Comment on this clone: A much larger clone differs from this one at a single base, so this may be a read error. This sample includes further DNA sequences coding for the same CDR3. This chain links TRBV3-1 (or the pseudogene TRBV3-2) with TRBJ2-5; 10 bases agree with TRBD2. The CDR3 is 15 residues long. CDR1 and CDR2 from the germline V gene are LGHDT and YNNKEL (reference sequence). The J segment lost 2 bases and the V segment lost 4 bases, leaving 4 bases of the junction unmatched. CDR3 protein: CASSPQTSGQETQYF. The CDR3 nucleotides are TGTGCCAGCAGCCCCCAGACTAGCGGGCAAGAGACCCAGTACTTC.

The chain carries TRBV7-7 and TRBJ2-5; 11 positions agree with TRBD2. Trimming removed 5 bases from V and 5 bases from J; junction bases left unmatched: 10. The germline V gene encodes CDR1 SSHAT and CDR2 FNYEAQ (reference sequence). This CDR3 is 16 amino acids long. The CDR3, as DNA: TGTGCCAGCAGCCCGAGAGTTAGCGGGGGGGCGGAGACCCAGTACTTC. This sequence encodes CASSPRVSGGAETQYF.

This clone was counted a few times. This chain links TRBV27 with TRBJ2-7, with TRBD2 matching over 9 bases. The germline CDR1 and CDR2 sequences are MNHEY and SMNVEV (reference sequence). The CDR3 sequence is 16 residues long. J gave up 1 base and V 4 bases, and 8 bases lay outside the gene matches. The CDR3, as DNA: TGTGCCAGCAGTTGGGCTAGCGGGGCTAAATCCTACGAGCAGTACTTC. As protein: CASSWASGAKSYEQYF.

This clone showed up just once. The V call is TRBV19, the J call TRBJ1-1; 7 bases agree with TRBD1. This CDR3 is 16 amino acids long. Germline CDR1 LNHDA, CDR2 SQIVND (reference sequence). The V gene end was trimmed by 1 base and the J gene end by 4 bases; junction bases not matched to a gene: 9. The CDR3 bases are TGTGCCAGTAGTATAGTTATAAGGGGGCCCGGCACTGAAGCTTTCTTT. This codes for CASSIVIRGPGTEAFF.

The J gene is TRBJ1-6, the V gene TRBV2; D remains unclear. CDR3 length: 12 residues. Trimming removed 6 bases at V and 6 bases at J, with 6 bases between. CDR1 SNHLY and CDR2 FYNNEI come from the germline V gene. The CDR3 here is CASRSGNSPLHF. The DNA for the CDR3 is TGTGCCAGCAGATCGGGTAATTCACCCCTCCACTTT. The variable domain in full, completed from reference TRBV2 and TRBJ1-6, reads EPEVTQTPSHQVTQMGQEVILRCVPISNHLYFYWYRQILGQKVEFLVSFYNNEISEKSEIFDDQFSVERPDGSNFTLKIRSTKLEDSAMYFCASRSGNSPLHFGNGTRLTVT.

In DNA form, the CDR3 reads TGTGCCAGCAGCTTAGTCTTGGCTAGCGAGACCCAGTACTTC. It is translated as CASSLVLASETQYF. The chain couples TRBV7-2 to TRBJ2-5, with D possibly being TRBD2 (5 bases). Looked up from germline, CDR1 is SGHTA and CDR2 is FQGNSA. V lost 1 base to trimming and J lost 5 bases, with 11 bases between them. This CDR3 has 14 residues.

The rearrangement links TRBV19 to TRBJ1-1, with unresolved D. The CDR3 spans 14 residues. V gave up 6 bases and J gave up 0 bases, with 11 bases separating them. The germline gives CDR1 LNHDA, CDR2 SQIVND (reference sequence). CDR3 sequence: CASSEHTMNTEAFF. The CDR3 region has the DNA TGTGCCAGTAGCGAACACACGATGAACACTGAAGCTTTCTTT.

The chain links TRBV15 to TRBJ2-1; 12 bases fit TRBD2. Germline trimming cut 2 bases from V and 6 bases from J; bases unmatched to any gene: 17. The CDR3 has 20 amino acids. Germline loops: CDR1 LNHNV, CDR2 YYDKDF (reference sequence). As DNA, the CDR3 is TGTGCCACCAGCAGACCCTTACTAGCGGGGGGCCGATATGGAGTCAATGAGCAGTTCTTC. It translates to CATSRPLLAGGRYGVNEQFF.

This clone was found a few times. V gene TRBV7-8 combines with J gene TRBJ1-4; the D gene is possibly TRBD1 (6 bases). There are 15 residues in the CDR3. Trimming left V 1 base short and J 8 bases short, with 14 bases between. Germline-derived CDR1 and CDR2 are SGHVS and FQNEAQ. CDR3 loop: CASSLDIGQGEKLFF. In nucleotides, the CDR3 is TGTGCCAGCAGCTTAGACATAGGGCAGGGGGAAAAACTGTTTTTT.

The chain couples TRBV30 to TRBJ1-1; a weak D match, TRBD1 (6 bases). CDR1 GTSNPN and CDR2 SVGIG come from the germline V gene (reference sequence). This CDR3 region has 13 residues. Trimming removed 2 bases at V and 1 base at J, with 8 bases between. This chain's CDR3 is CAWSSRGNTEAFF. As DNA, the CDR3 is TGTGCCTGGAGTAGCAGGGGGAACACTGAAGCTTTCTTT.

The rearrangement uses TRBV24-1 and TRBJ2-3; D is uncertain. The germline CDR1 and CDR2 sequences are KGHDR and SFDVKD. CDR3 length: 15 amino acids. V lost 3 bases, J lost 0 bases, and 9 bases lay in between. Here the CDR3 reads CATSDPSFSTDTQYF. CDR3 in DNA: TGTGCCACCAGTGATCCCAGTTTTAGCACAGATACGCAGTATTTT.

V is TRBV28 and J is TRBJ2-7; D is perhaps TRBD1 (5 bases). Germline CDR1 is MDHEN and CDR2 is SYDVKM. This CDR3 has 12 amino acids. V was trimmed by 2 bases and J by 6 bases, leaving 8 bases between them. The CDR3 nucleotides are TGTGCCAGCAGTTTACCCAGGGCCGAGCAGTACTTC. This sequence encodes CASSLPRAEQYF.

The rearrangement joins TRBV18 to TRBJ1-2, with 11 bases lining up with TRBD1. This CDR3 contains 15 residues. Germline V CDR1 and CDR2: KGHSH, LQKENI. With V trimmed by 3 bases and J by 3 bases, 3 bases remained unmatched. CDR3 DNA sequence: TGTGCCAGCTCACCGCGGGACAGGGGGGACTATGGCTACACCTTC. Translating it yields CASSPRDRGDYGYTF.

The gene calls are TRBV2 and TRBJ2-5; 11 bases fit TRBD2. With 6 bases clipped from V and 4 bases from J, the junction kept 7 bases outside the gene matches. Germline values: CDR1 SNHLY, CDR2 FYNNEI. The CDR3 loop spans 15 amino acids. The CDR3, as DNA: TGTGCCAGCAGAGATAGCGGGGGGGCGACAGAGACCCAGTACTTC. Encoded protein: CASRDSGGATETQYF.

This rearrangement joins TRBV30 to TRBJ1-6, with D unclear. Trimming stripped 7 bases from V and 4 bases from J, with 11 bases between. Germline V lookup: CDR1 GTSNPN, CDR2 SVGIG (reference sequence). The CDR3 totals 13 residues. The CDR3 DNA is TGTGCCTCTCAGACGGGTTATAATTCACCCCTCCACTTT. This gives the protein CASQTGYNSPLHF.

This chain connects TRBV9 to TRBJ2-1, with TRBD2 matching over 10 bases. Trimming removed 4 bases from V and 4 bases from J; junction bases left unmatched: 2. Germline CDR1 and CDR2: SGDLS and YYNGEE. This CDR3 contains 14 residues. CDR3 sequence reads: CASSISGRYNEQFF. The CDR3 DNA is TGTGCCAGCAGCATTAGCGGGAGGTACAATGAGCAGTTCTTC.

This chain connects TRBV28 to TRBJ2-2, with D unclear. The CDR3 has 16 amino acids. Trimming took off 7 bases at V and 5 bases at J, with 20 bases between the two ends. Per germline, CDR1 MDHEN and CDR2 SYDVKM. The CDR3 sequence: CASTLLGTNPTGELFF. The CDR3, as DNA: TGTGCCAGCACCCTGCTCGGTACCAACCCGACCGGGGAGCTGTTTTTT.

This sequence joins TRBV11-2 and TRBJ2-1; possible D gene TRBD1, 5 bases. Germline CDR1 and CDR2: SGHAT and FQNNGV. The CDR3 has 15 amino acids. The germline V and J ends were trimmed by 1 base and 2 bases, with 9 bases remaining between them. The CDR3 here is CASSLGGAAYNEQFF. Written as DNA, the CDR3 is TGTGCCAGCAGCTTAGGTGGGGCAGCCTACAATGAGCAGTTCTTC.

The CDR3 protein is CASRPSGRIEDTQYF. The DNA for the CDR3 is TGCGCCAGCAGGCCTAGCGGGAGGATTGAAGATACGCAGTATTTT. The chain links TRBV5-1 to TRBJ2-3, with 11 bases identical to TRBD2. There are 15 residues in the CDR3. The V and J ends lost 5 bases and 5 bases, in that order; junction bases with no gene match: 7. Germline loops: CDR1 SGHRS, CDR2 YFSETQ. Based on the CDR3 plus reference TRBV5-1 and TRBJ2-3, the full variable domain is KAGVTQTPRYLIKTRGQQVTLSCSPISGHRSVSWYQQTPGQGLQFLFEYFSETQRNKGNFPGRFSGRQFSNSRSEMNVSTLELGDSALYLCASRPSGRIEDTQYFGPGTRLTVL.

This chain connects TRBV24-1 to TRBJ1-1; unclear D gene. CDR1 is KGHDR, CDR2 SFDVKD, per germline. V lost 6 bases, J lost 5 bases, and 12 bases lay in between. CDR3 size: 13 residues. In DNA form, the CDR3 reads TGTGCCACCAGTCGGGGTGGGTATACTGAAGCTTTCTTT. This sequence encodes CATSRGGYTEAFF.

The J gene is TRBJ2-3, the V gene TRBV7-6; 9 bases map to TRBD2. The germline gives CDR1 SGHVS, CDR2 FNYEAQ. Trimming took 1 base from V and 3 from J; bases not matched to a gene: 5. CDR3 length: 16 amino acids. DNA of the CDR3: TGTGCCAGCAGCTTAGTGGGCGGGGGGGCTACAGATACGCAGTATTTT. It codes for CASSLVGGGATDTQYF. Full variable domain (outside the CDR3, taken from reference TRBV7-6 and TRBJ2-3): GAGVSQSPRYKVTKRGQDVALRCDPISGHVSLYWYRQALGQGPEFLTYFNYEAQQDKSGLPNDRFSAERPEGSISTLTIQRTEQRDSAMYRCASSLVGGGATDTQYFGPGTRLTVL.

The chain combines TRBV7-9 with TRBJ1-4; 7 bases are shared with TRBD1. Trimming at V came to 5 bases and at J to 14 bases, leaving 14 bases not matched to a gene. The CDR3 is 14 amino acids. The germline V gene encodes CDR1 SEHNR and CDR2 FQNEAQ (reference sequence). CDR3 coding DNA: TGTGCCAGCAGCCTGTCCACAGGGGCCGATTCGCTGTTTTTT. This gives the protein CASSLSTGADSLFF.

This sequence joins TRBV28 and TRBJ2-7; the match to TRBD1 covers 9 bases. After removal of 6 bases from V and 3 bases from J, the junction contained 12 bases not matched to a gene. The CDR3 extends over 16 amino acids. Germline V gene lookup returns CDR1 MDHEN and CDR2 SYDVKM. CDR3 amino acids: CASSSHYDRGNYEQYF. The CDR3, as DNA: TGTGCCAGCAGCTCCCACTACGACAGGGGGAACTACGAGCAGTACTTC.